This T cell receptor beta chain was captured by sequencing in a study of molecular identifiers for immune sequencing clone quantification. Study findings and constraints: Among effectors, clones above 20 RNA copies held over 99% of molecules; among naive cells, under 1%. Barcode-sharing identical TCR molecules could underestimate highly expanded clone sizes.

Sorting isolated naive CD8 T cells as CD8+CD4-CCR7+CD45RA+ events. Preparation of the bulk TCR libraries relied on previously described methods and listed TCR primers. TCRdb re-analysed the PCR reads in MiXCR, keeping a single row per CDR3 protein. The sample yields approximately 97,000 distinct CDR3 sequences, 30% to 45% seen once. This CDR3 is 18 amino acids long. V was pared by 5 bases and J by 7 bases, with 17 bases of the junction left unmatched. Germline CDR1 is MDHEN and CDR2 is SYDVKM. This clonotype was seen a few times. Its target is unknown. The TCR comes from a human donor in good health. Some libraries in this study had Jurkat cell RNA spiked in. The sequenced material came from naive CD8+ T cells from blood, with Jurkat cell RNA spiked in. The sample's subset: FACS-sorted CD8+CD4-CCR7+CD45RA+ naive T cells. The chain is built from TRBV28 and TRBJ2-2; TRBD2 matches at 9 bases. The CDR3 DNA sequence: TGTGCCAGCAGTCAGCCCCACTGGCGGGAGGGATATGGCGGGGAGCTGTTTTTT. Residues: CASSQPHWREGYGGELFF.